This T cell receptor (beta chain) was retrieved from a study of blood T cells in healthy people across ages. Next came a second PCR, run for about 7 to 11 cycles, which used a sample-barcoded 5' primer along with a J-beta primer mix. TCRdb reprocessed the 5' RACE reads with MiXCR, giving one entry per CDR3 protein. The table records about 670,000 distinct CDR3 sequences, about 51% of them present only once. For this clonotype: No antigen is known for it.

Whole-study results and caveats: Strong correlation linked observed beta diversity and percent naive T cells. No conclusive comparison of naive versus antigen-experienced cells was possible with unsorted PBMCs. TCR beta diversity per million T cells fell roughly linearly with age.

The CDR3 is 17 residues long. The germline gives CDR1 SGHDT, CDR2 YYEEEE. V lost 0 bases to trimming and J lost 0 bases, with 13 bases between them. The chain is built from TRBV5-6 and TRBJ2-1; D gene unclear. The sequenced sample consisted of blood. The receptor was isolated from an elderly woman in good health. The CDR3 sequence: CASSLVKKESSYNEQFF. The CDR3 nucleotides are TGTGCCAGCAGCTTGGTGAAGAAGGAAAGCTCCTACAATGAGCAGTTCTTC.